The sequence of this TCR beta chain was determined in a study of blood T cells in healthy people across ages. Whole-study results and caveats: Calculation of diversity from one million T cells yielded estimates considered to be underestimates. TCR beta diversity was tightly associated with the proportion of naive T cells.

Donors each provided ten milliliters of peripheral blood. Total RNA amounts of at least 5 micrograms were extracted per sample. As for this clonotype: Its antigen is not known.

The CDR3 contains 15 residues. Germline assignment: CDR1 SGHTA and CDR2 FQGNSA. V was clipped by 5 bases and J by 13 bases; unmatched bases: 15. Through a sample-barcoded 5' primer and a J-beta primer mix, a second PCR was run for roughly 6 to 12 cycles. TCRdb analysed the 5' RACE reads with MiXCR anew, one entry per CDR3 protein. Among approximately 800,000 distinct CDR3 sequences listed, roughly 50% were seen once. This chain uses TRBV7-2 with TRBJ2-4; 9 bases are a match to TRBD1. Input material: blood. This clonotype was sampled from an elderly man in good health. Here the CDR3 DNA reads TGTGCCAGCAGCACCGCCGAGACAGGGGGTAGGGAGCAGTACTTC. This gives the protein CASSTAETGGREQYF.